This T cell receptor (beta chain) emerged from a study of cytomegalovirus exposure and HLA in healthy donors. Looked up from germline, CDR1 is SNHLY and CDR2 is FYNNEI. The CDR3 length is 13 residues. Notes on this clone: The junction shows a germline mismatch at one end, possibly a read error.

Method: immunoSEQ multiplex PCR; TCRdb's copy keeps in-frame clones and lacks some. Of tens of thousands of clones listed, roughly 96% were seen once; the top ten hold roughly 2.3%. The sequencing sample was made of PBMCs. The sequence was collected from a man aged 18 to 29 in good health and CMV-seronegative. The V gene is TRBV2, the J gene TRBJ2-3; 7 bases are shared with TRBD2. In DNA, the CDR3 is TGTGCCCGCAGTTCCGGGAGGACAGATACGCAGTATTTT. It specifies CARSSGRTDTQYF. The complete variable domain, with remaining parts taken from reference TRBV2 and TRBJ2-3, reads EPEVTQTPSHQVTQMGQEVILRCVPISNHLYFYWYRQILGQKVEFLVSFYNNEISEKSEIFDDQFSVERPDGSNFTLKIRSTKLEDSAMYFCARSSGRTDTQYFGPGTRLTVL.